The rows below give T cell receptor beta chains drawn from one sample of a study of regulatory T cells in long-lasting Graves disease. TCRdb re-called the multiplex PCR reads through MiXCR, storing one row per CDR3 protein. Among 550,000 or so distinct CDR3 sequences, around 11% were seen once, and the ten largest hold approximately 9.6%. The data also belong to a second study, concerning T cells in Graves' hyperthyroidism and ophthalmopathy.

Sequencing was performed on peripheral blood mononuclear cells (PBMCs), taken at new diagnosis, from a patient treated with antithyroid drugs. These receptor sequences come from a woman aged 25 to 39 with Graves disease. The CDR3 runs from the conserved cysteine through the conserved F or W. Size tells how often a clone was seen (once, few, many) or the class of an expanded clone, and some rows leave it out.

size	V	CDR3
many	TRBV19	CASRLSYRSYNEQFF
many	TRBV20-1	CSATGFGANVLTF
many	TRBV12-3/TRBV12-4	CASSFYNPEGETQYF
few	TRBV7-2	CASSLGSGANTGELFF
many	TRBV6-1	CASSTGQGARGTEAFF
.	TRBV5-1	CASSLVTGQTYNEQFF
many	TRBV29-1	CSVERQANTEAFF
many	TRBV5-1	CASSLTPGKEQFF
few	TRBV6-1	CASRLTSGYNEQFF
many	TRBV30	CAWSASGEQFF
.	TRBV24-1	CATSDFRRFEQFF
many	TRBV5-1	CASSLSGANNEQFF
.	TRBV19	CATKTGGTGGETQYF
many	TRBV28	CASRNSWTGSLETQYF
many	TRBV27	CASSPPGLHEQYF
many	TRBV11-2	CASTGLAGLEQYF
many	TRBV30	CAWTRGGGNYGYTF
many	TRBV2	CASHPGLTSTDTQYF
.	TRBV28	CASSFLYRGTEAFF
many	TRBV18	CASSEGAPLGTDTQYF
many	TRBV11-2	CASSHRLVPGEQYF
many	TRBV18	CASSPPSSQETQYF
many	TRBV29-1	CSVESGSTYEQYF
.	TRBV7-9	CASSYRSGNEQFF
.	TRBV4-3	CASSPGMGINEKLFF
.	TRBV10-3	CAISDPPIGQPQHF
.	TRBV12-3/TRBV12-4	CASSSHGTGSSHNYGYTF
.	TRBV7-9	CASRTGRQYF
many	TRBV6-5	CASSWVVGMSTDTQYF
many	TRBV11-2	CASSSAVREQYF
many	TRBV2	CASSTGTGGPGGYTF
many	TRBV2	CASTNYGYTF
many	TRBV28	CASPTLTRYSGNTIYF
many	TRBV12-3/TRBV12-4	CASSHQGVYNEQFF
many	TRBV3-1	CASSSGTSDTNTQYF
few	TRBV7-9	CASSLSGGGSYNEQFF
many	TRBV11-2	CASSLAYGQLGGYTF
many	TRBV11-2	CASSSYPLLAASTDTQYF
.	TRBV5-1	CASSLGANGNTIYF
.	TRBV20-1	CSARRGRKMNTEAFF
many	TRBV20-1	CSARGLAGGPVTQYF
.	TRBV11-3	CASSLVPSAWRVNEQFF
many	TRBV6-1	CASRLRLAAYDTQYF
many	TRBV6-1	CASSPWGSNQPQHF
many	TRBV29-1	CSVVTVSYTEAFF
few	TRBV20-1	CSARLPGPYNSPLHF
many	TRBV28	CASSSFPNRDSYYEQYF
many	TRBV20-1	CSARGEYGYTF
many	TRBV6-1	CASNPGTVPYEQYF
.	TRBV28	CASSPPGTNTYEQYF
few	TRBV5-6	CASSSGGSGDTQYF
.	TRBV20-1	CSAIQGGVPKQFF